These 27 T cell receptor beta chains originate from one sample sequenced in a study of T cells in Graves' hyperthyroidism and ophthalmopathy. RNA transcripts yielded amplified TCR beta CDR3 regions. HTBI primers were employed in a first-round RT-PCR of the TCR CDR3. Each CDR3 protein is one row after TCRdb ran MiXCR on the multiplex PCR reads. The sample holds roughly 420,000 distinct CDR3 sequences, approximately 14% seen once. Sequencing was carried out using blood. Receptors originate from a woman under 30 with Graves' hyperthyroidism.

This clonotype was counted at least ten times. V is TRBV20-1 and J is TRBJ1-2, with TRBD1 matching 10 bases. The CDR3 is made up of 14 amino acids. CDR1 and CDR2 (germline): DFQATT, SNEGSKA (reference sequence). The J segment lost 4 bases and the V segment lost 2 bases, leaving 4 bases of the junction unmatched. The CDR3 bases are TGCAGTGCTAGAATTGGGACAGGGGCCTATGGCTACACCTTC. Its protein product is CSARIGTGAYGYTF.

V usage is TRBV29-1 and J usage is TRBJ2-7, with 7 positions matching TRBD2. Germline CDR1 SQVTM, CDR2 ANQGSEA. The CDR3 totals 12 residues. V was clipped by 6 bases and J by 2 bases; unmatched bases: 4. Here the CDR3 reads CSVPSGPYEQYF. The CDR3 nucleotides are TGCAGCGTGCCTAGCGGTCCCTACGAGCAGTACTTC.

This clonotype has ten or more counts. The gene calls are TRBV6-1 and TRBJ2-7; 8 bases are a match to TRBD1. Germline CDR1 and CDR2: MNHNS and SASEGT. CDR3 length: 15 amino acids. The ends lost 7 bases at V and 1 base at J; junction bases unmatched: 9. CDR3 in amino acids: CASILGQGLSYEQYF. Here the CDR3 DNA reads TGTGCCAGCATTTTAGGACAGGGACTTTCCTACGAGCAGTACTTC.

V and J are TRBV20-1 and TRBJ1-5; D perhaps matches TRBD1 (5 bases). Trimming took off 1 base at V and 5 bases at J, with 15 bases between the two ends. Germline V CDR1 and CDR2: DFQATT, SNEGSKA (reference sequence). The CDR3 is made up of 15 amino acids. The CDR3 DNA follows: TGCAGTGCTAGAGGGTACTTAGGGGACTATCAGCCCCAGCATTTT. This encodes CSARGYLGDYQPQHF.

Ten or more counts support this clonotype. This chain connects TRBV2 to TRBJ2-2, with 8 bases identical to TRBD2. CDR1 and CDR2 (germline): SNHLY, FYNNEI. V shed 6 bases and J 3 bases; nucleotides not matched to a gene: 9. The length of the CDR3 is 16 residues. CDR3 in amino acids: CASRAWAGGDTGELFF. The CDR3 DNA is TGTGCCAGCAGAGCGTGGGCGGGGGGCGACACCGGGGAGCTGTTTTTT.

At least ten counts were recorded for this clonotype. This chain uses TRBV20-1 with TRBJ2-7; D gene uncertain. Looked up from germline, CDR1 is DFQATT and CDR2 is SNEGSKA (reference sequence). The CDR3 covers 14 residues. V lost 0 bases to trimming and J lost 2 bases, with 11 bases between them. The CDR3 sequence is CSARDLPTPYEQYF. The CDR3, as DNA: TGCAGTGCTAGAGATCTACCAACCCCCTACGAGCAGTACTTC.

This clonotype was seen a handful of times. CDR3 region: CASSQDMTGGAVGELFF. CDR3 coding DNA: TGTGCCAGCAGCCAAGATATGACAGGGGGCGCGGTCGGGGAGCTGTTTTTT. The rearrangement uses TRBV4-2 and TRBJ2-2; 10 positions agree with TRBD1. Germline assignment: CDR1 LGHNA and CDR2 YNFKEQ. The CDR3 is 17 amino acids. V shed 0 bases, J shed 7 bases, and the junction held 8 bases outside the gene matches.

The gene calls are TRBV7-2 and TRBJ1-2; D unclear. Looked up from germline, CDR1 is SGHTA and CDR2 is FQGNSA. This CDR3 region has 13 residues. The V gene lost 2 bases and the J gene lost 4 bases, with 8 bases spanning the gap. The CDR3 DNA sequence: TGTGCCAGCAGCTTACCCGATGTCTATGGCTACACCTTC. It codes for CASSLPDVYGYTF.

Ten or more counts support this clonotype. Written as DNA, the CDR3 is TGCGCCAGCAGCCCTCCCTCAAGACAGGGGAGGACTGAAGCTTTCTTT. It specifies CASSPPSRQGRTEAFF. The J gene is TRBJ1-1, the V gene TRBV4-1; 8 bases match TRBD1. Germline assignment: CDR1 MGHRA and CDR2 YSYEKL. There are 16 residues in the CDR3. The J segment lost 5 bases and the V segment lost 4 bases, leaving 12 bases of the junction unmatched.

This clonotype has ten or more counts. This chain uses TRBV7-9 with TRBJ2-7; 9 positions agree with TRBD1. The junction had 5 bases not matched to a gene; V was cut back by 5 bases and J by 0 bases. Germline-derived CDR1 and CDR2 are SEHNR and FQNEAQ (reference sequence). CDR3 length: 15 amino acids. Written as DNA, the CDR3 is TGTGCCAGCAGCACGACAGGGGGTCCCTCCTACGAGCAGTACTTC. Translation: CASSTTGGPSYEQYF.

This clonotype was counted at least ten times. The chain recombines TRBV2 with TRBJ1-2; D is unresolved. Germline V gene sequence: CDR1 SNHLY, CDR2 FYNNEI. This CDR3 region has 14 residues. Trimming stripped 3 bases from V and 4 bases from J, with 12 bases between. CDR3 sequence reads: CASSDPYWTYGYTF. CDR3 DNA: TGTGCCAGCAGTGATCCCTACTGGACCTATGGCTACACCTTC.

This clonotype was seen more than once but under ten times. V usage is TRBV7-3 and J usage is TRBJ2-3; TRBD2 aligns across 9 bases. J was trimmed by 6 bases and V by 2 bases; bases with no gene match: 9. The CDR3 is 16 amino acids. Per germline, CDR1 SGHTA and CDR2 FQGTGA. CDR3 bases: TGTGCCAGCAGCTTAGTCCCTAGCGGGAAGTCGGATACGCAGTATTTT. Translation: CASSLVPSGKSDTQYF.

This clonotype was counted at least ten times. This chain uses TRBV3-1 with TRBJ2-3; D is uncertain. Per germline, CDR1 LGHDT and CDR2 YNNKEL (reference sequence). This CDR3 is built from 13 residues. V was cut by 0 bases and J by 5 bases, with 6 bases left in between. The CDR3 here is CASSQESGDTQYF. The CDR3 DNA sequence: TGTGCCAGCAGCCAAGAGTCCGGAGATACGCAGTATTTT.

This clonotype has just a few counts. The genes are TRBV7-8 and TRBJ2-7, with D possibly being TRBD1 (5 bases). Germline-derived CDR1 and CDR2 are SGHVS and FQNEAQ. The CDR3 totals 15 residues. The germline V and J ends were trimmed by 6 bases and 0 bases, with 15 bases remaining between them. The CDR3 region has the DNA TGTGCCAGCAGTTCCAGCAGGGTATTCTCCTACGAGCAGTACTTC. Protein: CASSSSRVFSYEQYF.

This clonotype was seen only a few times. This chain uses TRBV10-3 with TRBJ2-7, with a weak D call TRBD1 (6 bases). Germline-derived CDR1 and CDR2 are ENHRY and SYGVKD. V was shortened by 3 bases and J by 2 bases, with 14 bases between the two germline ends. This CDR3 comprises 15 residues. CDR3 protein: CAISDPPGATYEQYF. The CDR3 DNA reads as TGTGCCATCAGTGACCCACCAGGGGCGACCTACGAGCAGTACTTC.

This clonotype was recorded at least ten times. The chain's CDR3 is CASSLGSSFSYEQYF. CDR3 in DNA: TGCGCCAGCAGCTTGGGGTCTAGCTTCTCCTACGAGCAGTACTTC. V and J are TRBV5-1 and TRBJ2-7; D is perhaps TRBD2 (5 bases). The V gene's germline CDR1 is SGHRS and CDR2 YFSETQ. The V gene lost 0 bases and the J gene lost 0 bases, with 10 bases spanning the gap. The CDR3 runs 15 residues.

Only a few counts were recorded for this clonotype. This sequence joins TRBV7-2 and TRBJ1-2; maybe TRBD1 (5 bases). The CDR3 spans 14 residues. V was trimmed by 5 bases and J by 0 bases, leaving 10 bases between them. Germline-derived CDR1 and CDR2 are SGHTA and FQGNSA. CDR3 sequence: CASSRDRTNYGYTF. The CDR3 region has the DNA TGTGCCAGCAGCCGGGACCGAACTAACTATGGCTACACCTTC.

This sequence joins TRBV4-2 and TRBJ2-1, with 9 nucleotides matching TRBD1. Trimming took 1 base from V and 3 from J; bases not matched to a gene: 4. From germline, CDR1 is LGHNA and CDR2 YNFKEQ. This CDR3 is built from 16 residues. DNA for the CDR3: TGTGCCAGCAGCCAAGCCGGGACAGGGAGCTACAATGAGCAGTTCTTC. Its protein is CASSQAGTGSYNEQFF.

The chain links TRBV20-1 to TRBJ2-5, with D possibly being TRBD2 (6 bases). Trimming removed 1 base from V and 1 base from J, with 16 bases in between. Germline loops: CDR1 DFQATT, CDR2 SNEGSKA (reference sequence). The CDR3 extends over 16 amino acids. The CDR3 nucleotides are TGCAGTGCTAGAGGGGGAGCGGGCTGGACCCAAGAGACCCAGTACTTC. This codes for CSARGGAGWTQETQYF.

This clonotype was detected only a few times. This sequence joins TRBV2 and TRBJ2-2; D is perhaps TRBD2 (6 bases). The ends were cut back, 4 bases at V and 1 base at J, with 10 bases in the middle. CDR3 length equals 15 residues. In germline, CDR1 is SNHLY, CDR2 FYNNEI. CDR3 sequence (DNA): TGTGCCAGCAGTGTAGTAGCGGTGAACACCGGGGAGCTGTTTTTT. Translated, it gives CASSVVAVNTGELFF.

Ten or more counts support this clonotype. This chain connects TRBV28 to TRBJ2-7; TRBD2 matches 11 bases. The ends lost 4 bases at V and 3 bases at J; junction bases unmatched: 5. Germline CDR1 and CDR2: MDHEN and SYDVKM. The CDR3 has 15 amino acids. CDR3 sequence reads: CASSSLAGGGYEQYF. CDR3 in DNA: TGTGCCAGCAGTTCGCTAGCGGGAGGCGGCTACGAGCAGTACTTC.

This clonotype was seen ten or more times. The rearrangement links TRBV6-1 to TRBJ2-7; 11 positions match TRBD1. Germline V gives CDR1 MNHNS, CDR2 SASEGT. This CDR3 spans 16 amino acids. V trimming: 6 bases; J trimming: 5 bases; junction bases outside the gene matches: 12. CDR3 protein: CASSRDRGILSHEQYF. CDR3 sequence (DNA): TGTGCCAGCAGCCGGGACAGGGGGATCCTCTCTCACGAGCAGTACTTC.

The chain employs TRBV24-1 and TRBJ2-5, with no clear D. Trimming removed 3 bases at V and 2 bases at J, with 9 bases between. The CDR3 length is 14 residues. Germline V gives CDR1 KGHDR, CDR2 SFDVKD. Here the CDR3 reads CATSDKTNQETQYF. Written as DNA, the CDR3 is TGTGCCACCAGTGATAAGACAAATCAAGAGACCCAGTACTTC.

This rearrangement joins TRBV4-3 to TRBJ1-2, with TRBD1 matching over 9 bases. Germline values: CDR1 LGHNA, CDR2 YSLEER. The length of the CDR3 is 15 residues. Germline trimming cut 4 bases from V and 11 bases from J; bases unmatched to any gene: 14. CDR3 amino acids: CASSRSGTGPPGYTF. CDR3 coding DNA: TGCGCCAGCAGCCGATCCGGGACAGGGCCGCCGGGATACACCTTC.

The rearrangement links TRBV20-1 to TRBJ2-7, with 8 bases identical to TRBD1. Per germline, CDR1 DFQATT and CDR2 SNEGSKA (reference sequence). This CDR3 has 14 amino acids. The ends lost 3 bases at V and 0 bases at J; junction bases unmatched: 4. The CDR3 protein is CSARGTGISYEQYF. For the CDR3, the DNA is TGCAGTGCTAGGGGGACAGGTATCTCCTACGAGCAGTACTTC.

This clonotype was recorded at least ten times. The CDR3 sequence: CASSFWGAGAVDTEAFF. The CDR3 DNA reads as TGCGCCAGCAGCTTTTGGGGGGCAGGGGCAGTTGACACTGAAGCTTTCTTT. V gene TRBV5-1 combines with J gene TRBJ1-1; TRBD1 might be the D (6 bases). V lost 2 bases and J 3 bases, leaving 20 bases between the germline ends. Looked up from germline, CDR1 is SGHRS and CDR2 is YFSETQ. The CDR3 sequence is 17 residues long.

This clonotype was recorded at least ten times. The V call is TRBV12-3 or TRBV12-4, the J call TRBJ2-5, with TRBD2 matching 8 bases. CDR3 length: 16 residues. With 0 bases clipped from V and 0 bases from J, the junction kept 3 bases outside the gene matches. Written as DNA, the CDR3 is TGTGCCAGCAGTTTAGCAGTTAGCGGGGACCAAGAGACCCAGTACTTC. Protein product: CASSLAVSGDQETQYF.